This T cell receptor (beta chain) was profiled in a study of cytomegalovirus exposure and HLA in healthy donors. The study's findings and limits: Further analysis was carried out later, and it showed several of the most significant clusters appearing linked to common viral pathogens. At a 0.05 false discovery rate, a later analysis found around 17,000 TCR beta sequences to be associated with HLA alleles. Roughly uniform sequencing depth across donors was assumed, possibly incorrectly.

V was trimmed by 10 bases and J by 2 bases, leaving 18 bases between them. From germline, CDR1 is MDHEN and CDR2 SYDVKM. CDR3 length equals 15 residues. With regard to this clone: Antigen: not known.

The study ran its PCR with 60 Vbeta and 13 Jbeta primers. This table comes from immunoSEQ multiplex PCR, and its TCRdb copy is limited to in-frame clones, with some not included. This sample has over 90,000 clones, with 79% found just once. The rearrangement links TRBV28 to TRBJ2-1; no reliable D call. Material for sequencing was PBMCs. The TCR originated in a man in his fifties in good health and CMV-seropositive. This CDR3 is CATSIGPGAYNEQFF. Here the CDR3 DNA reads TGTGCCACCTCGATTGGGCCCGGTGCCTACAATGAGCAGTTCTTC.